A single T cell receptor (beta chain) is shown here with its context. Its antigen is unidentified. RNA extraction used unfractionated whole blood as the source of total RNA. The record originates from a study of human T cells and chemical hapten exposure. Study at large: Per-sample variation in TCR yield stemmed mainly from small pooled library volume differences. Findings of the study overall: High-frequency TCRs, those above 1 in 1000, stayed the same after DPC sensitization.

Germline loops: CDR1 DFQATT, CDR2 SNEGSKA (reference sequence). The CDR3 loop spans 15 amino acids. The J segment lost 3 bases and the V segment lost 3 bases, leaving 8 bases of the junction unmatched. Individual cDNA molecules in this library carried unique molecular identifiers. As originally analysed: Ranging from roughly 20,000 to 690,600, TCR counts per sample had a median value of roughly 96,000. TCRdb reprocessed the 5' RACE reads via MiXCR and lists one record per CDR3 protein. The V and J calls follow TCRdb's processing rather than the paper's. The sample carries some 78,000 distinct CDR3 sequences, roughly 8% recorded once.

The chain uses TRBV20-1 and TRBJ1-1; the match to TRBD1 covers 9 bases. This clonotype was sampled from a male donor in good health. The CDR3 loop is CSARGWTGDDTEAFF. In DNA, the CDR3 is TGCAGTGCTAGGGGATGGACAGGGGACGACACTGAAGCTTTCTTT.